Presented here are 9 T cell receptor beta chains from one specimen sequenced in a study of vaccination and CD4 T cells after COVID-19. Oncomine TCR Beta short-read sequencing was applied to DNA from cultured CD4+ T cells. TCRdb recomputed calls from the PCR reads with MiXCR, one row per CDR3 protein. The repertoire holds some 7,000 distinct CDR3 sequences, with less than 40% as singletons. Indicated treatment: approximately nine-day PBMC culture with coronavirus spike peptide pools or control peptides (ViraFEST assay). Gathered ahead of the COVID-19 pandemic (2011-2018) were the CD4+ T cells of the unexposed donor. No antigens are known for them. The sample comprised CD4+ T cells from blood, cultured in vitro. These receptors were obtained from a human donor in good health.

This clonotype was counted a few times. The chain couples TRBV7-8 to TRBJ2-2; D unclear. V shed 1 base and J shed 3 bases, with 3 bases lying between them. The length of the CDR3 is 13 residues. The V gene's germline CDR1 is SGHVS and CDR2 FQNEAQ. The CDR3 DNA is TGTGCCAGCAGCTTAGTAGACACCGGGGAGCTGTTTTTT. This translates into CASSLVDTGELFF.

The sample holds a few counts of this clonotype. The gene calls are TRBV27 and TRBJ2-7; either TRBD1 or TRBD2 may fit D (5 bases each). V was pared by 6 bases and J by 0 bases, with 12 bases between. The germline CDR1 and CDR2 sequences are MNHEY and SMNVEV (reference sequence). The CDR3 covers 14 residues. This CDR3 is CASRTGALSYEQYF. CDR3 bases: TGTGCCAGCAGAACCGGGGCCCTCTCCTACGAGCAGTACTTC.

The genes are TRBV6-4 and TRBJ2-2, with D unclear. The V end was cut by 8 bases, the J end by 5 bases, with 15 bases between. The CDR3 has 14 amino acids. Per the germline V gene, CDR1 is MRHNA and CDR2 is SNTAGT. CDR3 DNA: TGTGCCAGCCAGGAGACTCAAAGGACCGGGGAGCTGTTTTTT. Amino acid sequence: CASQETQRTGELFF.

Concerning this clonotype: One junction end does not reproduce the germline sequence, and a read error may be involved. The chain employs TRBV7-2 and TRBJ2-4; 13 nucleotides match TRBD2. CDR1 and CDR2 (germline): SGHTA, FQGNSA. There are 16 residues in the CDR3. Here the CDR3 reads CASSLTSGGARNIQYF. In DNA, the CDR3 is TGTGCCAGCAGCTTAACTAGCGGGGGGGCCAGAAACATTCAGTACTTC.

This clonotype has more than one count but fewer than ten. The chain joins TRBV6-5 to TRBJ1-2, with TRBD1 matching over 8 bases. V lost 0 bases to trimming and J lost 4 bases; unmatched junction nucleotides: 4. CDR3 length: 15 amino acids. Germline CDR1 MNHEY, CDR2 SVGAGI. In nucleotides, the CDR3 is TGTGCCAGCAGTTACTCGGGGACAGGAAGCTATGGCTACACCTTC. It encodes CASSYSGTGSYGYTF.

This clonotype was detected only once. This sequence joins TRBV12-3 or TRBV12-4 and TRBJ1-1; 8 nucleotides match TRBD1. V was pared by 1 base and J by 8 bases, with 9 bases of the junction left unmatched. The CDR3 consists of 15 residues. The CDR3 loop reads CASSLGGTGGREAFF. The DNA of the CDR3 is TGTGCCAGCAGTTTAGGGGGGACAGGCGGACGGGAAGCTTTCTTT.

V gene TRBV27 combines with J gene TRBJ2-1; 7 positions match TRBD1. The V gene end was trimmed by 5 bases and the J gene end by 0 bases; junction bases not matched to a gene: 10. Germline V gene data show CDR1 as MNHEY and CDR2 as SMNVEV (reference sequence). This CDR3 contains 17 residues. The CDR3 reads CASSLTGPDSSYNEQFF. CDR3 DNA: TGTGCCAGCAGTCTGACAGGGCCCGATAGCTCCTACAATGAGCAGTTCTTC.

Within the sample, this clonotype is medium-sized. The chain couples TRBV20-1 to TRBJ1-5; D not certain. V was cut by 3 bases and J by 1 base, with 10 bases left in between. The CDR3 covers 14 residues. The V gene's germline CDR1 is DFQATT and CDR2 SNEGSKA (reference sequence). The CDR3 nucleotides are TGCAGTGCTAGGGCCGACATGAGCAATCAGCCCCAGCATTTT. Translation gives CSARADMSNQPQHF.

This chain joins TRBV18 and TRBJ2-6, with D unresolved. From germline, CDR1 is KGHSH and CDR2 LQKENI. The CDR3 has 16 amino acids. Trimming cost V 1 base and J 0 bases, with 7 bases left between them. The CDR3 bases are TGTGCCAGCTCACCACTCGCCGGCTCTGGGGCCAACGTCCTGACTTTC. Protein: CASSPLAGSGANVLTF.